Following are 9 T cell receptor beta chains from one sample sequenced in a study of T-cell memory formation after mild COVID-19. MiXCR, run by TCRdb on the 5' RACE reads, gives a single entry per CDR3 protein. The sample includes about 270,000 distinct CDR3 sequences, about a sixth of them seen just once. Input material: PBMCs or a T cell subset sorted from them (not recorded which). The receptors stem from a man between 18 and 35 years old who had mild COVID-19 (a few samples of this study predate the infection). Cell type and time point are not known.

In DNA form, the CDR3 reads TGTGCCACCCCCCGGGACAGGGGGTCCTACGAGCAGTACGTC. Translation: CATPRDRGSYEQYV. The chain uses TRBV24-1 and TRBJ2-7, with 11 bases aligning to TRBD1. Germline V gene data show CDR1 as KGHDR and CDR2 as SFDVKD. V was clipped by 9 bases and J by 1 base; unmatched bases: 4. This CDR3 is built from 14 residues.

Only a few counts were recorded for this clonotype. The chain couples TRBV6-1 to TRBJ1-5; D is unclear. V lost 0 bases to trimming and J lost 7 bases, with 7 bases between them. Germline CDR1 MNHNS, CDR2 SASEGT. The CDR3 totals 13 residues. In DNA form, the CDR3 reads TGTGCCAGCAGTGAAGCCGGCAGACAGCCCCAGCATTTT. Its translation is CASSEAGRQPQHF.

This clonotype was seen more than once but under ten times. CDR3 residues: CASSLVGGGEQFF. CDR3 coding DNA: TGTGCCAGCAGCTTAGTAGGCGGGGGGGAGCAGTTCTTC. The chain is built from TRBV11-3 and TRBJ2-1; 8 bases fit TRBD2. With 1 base clipped from V and 10 bases from J, the junction kept 3 bases outside the gene matches. Looked up from germline, CDR1 is SGHNT and CDR2 is YENEEA. This CDR3 comprises 13 residues.

This clonotype was seen a few times. This chain joins TRBV12-3 or TRBV12-4 and TRBJ2-1; 12 positions match TRBD2. V shed 4 bases and J 10 bases; nucleotides not matched to a gene: 5. The CDR3 covers 14 residues. The CDR3 is CASSSSGGAGEQFF. The CDR3 DNA reads TGTGCCAGCAGTTCTAGCGGGGGGGCCGGAGAGCAGTTCTTC.

This sequence joins TRBV11-3 and TRBJ2-2; D is possibly TRBD1 or TRBD2 (5 bases each). Trimming left V 1 base short and J 6 bases short, with 24 bases between. This CDR3 spans 19 amino acids. Germline CDR1 is SGHNT and CDR2 is YENEEA. This CDR3 reads CASSLGAGRDKAQSGELFF. Here the CDR3 DNA reads TGTGCCAGCAGCTTAGGGGCGGGCAGGGATAAGGCCCAATCCGGGGAGCTGTTTTTT.

The chain links TRBV29-1 to TRBJ2-1; 8 positions match TRBD2. CDR3 length: 15 amino acids. J was trimmed by 3 bases and V by 6 bases; bases with no gene match: 10. From germline, CDR1 is SQVTM and CDR2 ANQGSEA. This chain's CDR3 is CSVFLAGQVYNEQFF. CDR3 DNA: TGCAGCGTCTTCTTAGCGGGGCAGGTCTACAATGAGCAGTTCTTC.

This chain links TRBV29-1 with TRBJ2-1, with 7 bases that match TRBD2. The germline CDR1 and CDR2 sequences are SQVTM and ANQGSEA. J lost 2 bases, V lost 5 bases, and 3 bases had no gene match. The CDR3 loop spans 13 amino acids. DNA of the CDR3: TGCAGCGTTTACCGGGGGGCCTACAATGAGCAGTTCTTC. Translation: CSVYRGAYNEQFF.

This clonotype was counted a few times. This chain joins TRBV12-3 or TRBV12-4 and TRBJ1-5; weak D call: TRBD1 (5 bases). The CDR3 is made up of 14 amino acids. Trimming took 5 bases from V and 4 from J, leaving 12 bases between them. In DNA form, the CDR3 reads TGTGCCAGCAGTCTCCGGGACGTAAATCAGCCCCAGCATTTT. It specifies CASSLRDVNQPQHF.

A few counts support this clonotype. The chain is built from TRBV2 and TRBJ2-5, with TRBD2 identical over 7 bases. The CDR3 length is 14 residues. Germline V CDR1 and CDR2: SNHLY, FYNNEI. After removal of 4 bases from V and 5 bases from J, the junction contained 7 bases not matched to a gene. The CDR3 DNA follows: TGTGCCAGCAGTGTGACGGCGGGGGAGGAGACCCAGTACTTC. Amino acid sequence: CASSVTAGEETQYF.